This T cell receptor beta chain was found in a study of blood T cells in healthy people across ages. A note on this clonotype: Its specificity is unknown.

The second PCR ran about 7 to 12 cycles with a sample-barcoded 5' primer and J-beta primers. One entry per CDR3 protein results from TCRdb running MiXCR on the 5' RACE reads. This sample has under 1,000,000 distinct CDR3 sequences, with roughly 40% found just once. The CDR3 is 14 residues long. CDR1 is DFQATT and CDR2 is SNEGSKA in the germline V gene (reference sequence). V lost 3 bases, J lost 4 bases, and 15 bases lay in between. Study observations and caveats: Donors of long life had a larger count of naive CD4+ cells and greater diversity than aged donors. Older age coincided with a roughly linear decline in TCR beta diversity per million T cells. There was no known CMV status for donors, so expanded clonotype changes were possibly confounded.

The chain links TRBV20-1 to TRBJ1-2; D remains unclear. Material: blood. The clonotype comes from a man younger than 35 in good health. CDR3 in amino acids: CSASLDRPTYGYTF. The DNA for the CDR3 is TGCAGTGCTAGCCTGGACCGACCAACCTATGGCTACACCTTC.